Reported below is one TCR beta chain. Several immunoSEQ plates held equal portions of the genomic DNA taken from each subset. Measured with immunoSEQ multiplex PCR; TCRdb has only the in-frame clones, and not every one. Of about 1.5 million clones detected, 95% to 99% appear once; the ten largest clones hold 0.4% to 0.55%. These data belong to a study of shared clonotypes between healthy human individuals. Study-level information: The plates for each donor numbered three CD4 naive, three CD4 memory, two CD8 naive and one CD8 memory.

V lost 6 bases, J lost 3 bases, and 14 bases stayed unmatched. Looked up from germline, CDR1 is SQVTM and CDR2 is ANQGSEA. This CDR3 has 17 amino acids. The sequenced sample was naive CD4+ T cells sorted from blood. Documented subset: CD45RA+ positively selected. This rearrangement joins TRBV29-1 to TRBJ2-2; 9 nucleotides line up with TRBD2. This TCR came from a man aged 25-40 years in good health. The CDR3 protein is CSVQGLAGSSYTGELFF. CDR3 bases: TGCAGCGTCCAAGGCCTAGCGGGATCGTCTTACACCGGGGAGCTGTTTTTT.